A single T cell receptor (beta chain) is shown here with its context. Antigen unknown. This specimen comes from a study of cytomegalovirus exposure and HLA in healthy donors. Germline V gives CDR1 SEHNR, CDR2 FQNEAQ (reference sequence). The CDR3 runs to 16 residues. The V end lost 1 base, the J end lost 2 bases, and 12 bases lay between the germline ends. Donors sampled were nominally healthy, though unrecorded immune exposures were likely. Regarding the study as a whole: Analysis was carried out at a later point, and it linked a missense DCLRE1C variant to TCR beta V- and J-gene trimming. Accurate HLA-A and HLA-B prediction from TCR beta sequences was reported for most subjects.

The PCR was carried out with 60 Vbeta primers and 13 Jbeta primers. Generated by immunoSEQ multiplex PCR, the TCRdb table keeps only in-frame clones and is missing some. The sample holds roughly 140,000 clones, about 85% seen once. The V and J genes are TRBV7-9 and TRBJ1-5; maybe TRBD1 (6 bases). Source material: PBMCs. The source is a woman younger than 35 in good health and CMV-seronegative. CDR3 loop: CASSLDGGRGNQPQHF. The CDR3, as DNA: TGTGCCAGCAGCTTAGATGGGGGCAGGGGCAATCAGCCCCAGCATTTT.